What follows describes a single T cell receptor (beta chain). The data originate from a study of blood T cell repertoires in COVID-19. The overall study: Whether acute or convalescent, the COVID-19 samples came from the United States, Italy and Spain. The cDNA or gDNA used as material had been derived from T cells, B-cell-depleted T cells, or PBMCs.

Generated by immunoSEQ multiplex PCR, the TCRdb table keeps only in-frame clones and is missing some. The sample records fewer than 300,000 clones, over 65% being singletons. V trimming: 2 bases; J trimming: 8 bases; junction bases outside the gene matches: 6. The CDR3 runs 16 residues. Germline values: CDR1 MNHEY, CDR2 SVGEGT. The sample taken for sequencing was peripheral blood. The chain joins TRBV6-2 or TRBV6-3 to TRBJ2-3; 14 bases fit TRBD2. This clonotype originated in a woman of 80 years or more with acute or convalescent COVID-19. DNA for the CDR3: TGTGCCAGCAGTTACGGGACTAGCGGGAGTTTGGGTACGCAGTATTTT. Translated: CASSYGTSGSLGTQYF.